This record looks at one TCR beta chain sequence and its context. The data originate from a study of CD8 T cells in Susac syndrome. Looked up from germline, CDR1 is SQVTM and CDR2 is ANQGSEA. This CDR3 has 13 amino acids. Between the trimmed V and J ends, which lost 1 base and 6 bases, there was a span of 10 bases. Roughly 0.45 to 1 ug RNA was reverse transcribed with random hexamers. TCRdb reanalysed the immunoSEQ multiplex PCR reads using MiXCR and keeps one entry per CDR3 protein. Among just under 150,000 distinct CDR3 sequences listed, around 94% were seen once. Sequencing was carried out using CD4+ T cells from PBMCs. This chain uses TRBV29-1 with TRBJ2-1; no firm D call. The TCR was taken from a human donor in good health. CDR3 nucleotides: TGCAGCGTTGAAGGTTGGCAGGCCAATGAGCAGTTCTTC. Translated: CSVEGWQANEQFF.